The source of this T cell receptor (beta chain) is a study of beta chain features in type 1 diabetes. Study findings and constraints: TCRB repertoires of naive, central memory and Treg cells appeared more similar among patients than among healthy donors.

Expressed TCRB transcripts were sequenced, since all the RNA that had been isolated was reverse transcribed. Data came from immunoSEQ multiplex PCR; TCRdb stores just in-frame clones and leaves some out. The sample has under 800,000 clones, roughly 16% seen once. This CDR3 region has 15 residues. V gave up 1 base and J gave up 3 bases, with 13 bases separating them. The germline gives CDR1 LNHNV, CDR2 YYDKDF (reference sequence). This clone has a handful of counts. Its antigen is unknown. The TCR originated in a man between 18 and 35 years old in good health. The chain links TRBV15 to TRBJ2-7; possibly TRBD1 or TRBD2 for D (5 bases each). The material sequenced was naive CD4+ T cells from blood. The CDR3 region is CATSRAGTAVYEQYF. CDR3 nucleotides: TGTGCCACCAGCAGAGCCGGGACGGCTGTCTACGAGCAGTACTTC.